One and the same sample provided the 20 T cell receptor beta chains below, sequenced in a study of neurological immune-mediated disorders. TCRdb re-called the 5' RACE reads with MiXCR, one entry per CDR3 protein. The table includes about 10,000 distinct CDR3 sequences, under 25% detected once. Sample: CD8+ T cells from blood. These receptors all come from a woman aged 55 to 70 with HTLV-1-associated myelopathy (HAM/TSP).

At least ten counts were recorded for this clonotype. The V gene is TRBV5-1, the J gene TRBJ1-6; D is ambiguous. This CDR3 has 17 residues. V gave up 2 bases and J gave up 0 bases, with 12 bases separating them. Germline V gene data show CDR1 as SGHRS and CDR2 as YFSETQ. The CDR3 here is CASSFSGRSSYNSPLHF. The CDR3 DNA follows: TGCGCCAGCAGCTTTAGCGGACGGAGCTCCTATAATTCACCCCTCCACTTT.

The DNA of the CDR3 is TGTGCCAGCAGCCCCCGGACAGGGCCTGGCTATGGCTACACCTTC. It codes for CASSPRTGPGYGYTF. V and J are TRBV7-9 and TRBJ1-2, with TRBD1 matching 8 bases. After removal of 5 bases from V and 4 bases from J, the junction contained 9 bases not matched to a gene. The CDR3 length is 15 residues. Germline CDR1 reads SEHNR; CDR2 reads FQNEAQ (reference sequence).

This clonotype came up many times. V gene TRBV6-6 combines with J gene TRBJ1-3; no firm D call. Trimming took 4 bases from V and 0 from J, leaving 7 bases between them. The germline gives CDR1 MNHNY, CDR2 SVGAGI (reference sequence). The CDR3 contains 14 residues. CDR3 sequence reads: CASSSLNSGNTIYF. CDR3 DNA sequence: TGTGCCAGCAGTTCCCTCAACTCTGGAAACACCATATATTTT.

This clonotype was observed at least ten times. This chain links TRBV6-5 with TRBJ2-7; TRBD1 agrees at 8 bases. Germline values: CDR1 MNHEY, CDR2 SVGAGI. V was clipped by 5 bases and J by 2 bases; unmatched bases: 8. This CDR3 comprises 15 residues. Here the CDR3 reads CASSETGDLPYEQYF. CDR3 sequence (DNA): TGTGCCAGCAGTGAGACAGGGGACCTCCCCTACGAGCAGTACTTC.

This clonotype was counted many times. The gene calls are TRBV20-1 and TRBJ1-6, with 8 bases identical to TRBD1. The CDR3 contains 15 residues. Unmatched junction bases numbered 7, after V lost 0 bases and J lost 9 bases. CDR1 and CDR2 from the germline V gene are DFQATT and SNEGSKA (reference sequence). The CDR3 protein is CSAREAGGLSSPLHF. The CDR3 nucleotides are TGCAGTGCTAGAGAAGCAGGGGGCCTAAGTTCACCCCTCCACTTT.

The chain carries TRBV7-9 and TRBJ1-1; no reliable D call. Trimming stripped 2 bases from V and 4 bases from J, with 5 bases between. The CDR3 contains 12 residues. The V gene's germline CDR1 is SEHNR and CDR2 FQNEAQ (reference sequence). CDR3 DNA: TGTGCCAGCAGCTTACTGGGCACTGAAGCTTTCTTT. It specifies CASSLLGTEAFF.

This clonotype was counted many times. V usage is TRBV27 and J usage is TRBJ2-7, with 10 nucleotides matching TRBD1. The CDR3 length is 14 residues. Trimming removed 4 bases from V and 5 bases from J; junction bases left unmatched: 5. CDR1 and CDR2 (germline): MNHEY, SMNVEV (reference sequence). CDR3 region: CASSWDRGRNEQYF. CDR3 coding DNA: TGTGCCAGCAGTTGGGACAGGGGTAGGAACGAGCAGTACTTC.

By share, this clonotype ranks as medium-sized. The chain links TRBV7-2 to TRBJ1-4, with a weak D call TRBD1 (5 bases). The CDR3 is made up of 15 amino acids. Trimming removed 5 bases at V and 0 bases at J, with 10 bases between. Germline assignment: CDR1 SGHTA and CDR2 FQGNSA. The CDR3 sequence: CASSPGGATNEKLFF. As DNA, the CDR3 is TGTGCCAGCAGCCCCGGGGGTGCAACTAATGAAAAACTGTTTTTT.

In regard to this clonotype: A read error may produce the germline difference seen at one junction end. V gene TRBV5-1 combines with J gene TRBJ1-1; possibly TRBD1 for D (6 bases). Germline-derived CDR1 and CDR2 are SGHRS and YFSETQ. CDR3 size: 14 residues. CDR3 bases: TGCACCAGCACCCGGAGAGGGGGAAGCACTGAAGCTTTCTTT. Its translation: CTSTRRGGSTEAFF.

This clonotype rates as medium-sized. The rearrangement uses TRBV29-1 and TRBJ2-7; possible D gene TRBD1, 5 bases. V was trimmed by 0 bases and J by 3 bases, leaving 9 bases between them. The CDR3 runs 13 residues. The V gene's germline CDR1 is SQVTM and CDR2 ANQGSEA. The CDR3 region has the DNA TGCAGCGTTGAAGATTGGCAGGGCTACGAGCAGTACTTC. Amino acid sequence: CSVEDWQGYEQYF.

At least ten counts were recorded for this clonotype. This chain links TRBV6-2 or TRBV6-3 with TRBJ2-1; 8 bases line up with TRBD2. The CDR3 is 18 amino acids. Germline-derived CDR1 and CDR2 are MNHEY and SVGEGT. V dropped 0 bases and J dropped 10; count of bases not matched to a gene: 17. This CDR3 reads CASSYSALRRGADWEQFF. The CDR3 bases are TGTGCCAGCAGTTACTCGGCCCTGAGGCGGGGGGCCGATTGGGAGCAGTTCTTC.

This clonotype was seen ten or more times. The chain links TRBV20-1 to TRBJ1-1; D possibly corresponds to TRBD1 (6 bases). Germline loops: CDR1 DFQATT, CDR2 SNEGSKA (reference sequence). V dropped 5 bases and J dropped 6 bases, with 22 bases sitting between them. The CDR3 runs 15 residues. CDR3 nucleotide sequence: TGCAGTGCTGGCCTCGGGGGGGCTGAATATTCTGAAGCTTTCTTT. It specifies CSAGLGGAEYSEAFF.

The CDR3 DNA reads as TGTGCCAGCAGCTTAGGCGCGAACACCGGGGAGCTGTTTTTT. This sequence encodes CASSLGANTGELFF. This chain uses TRBV5-5 with TRBJ2-2, with no clear D. This CDR3 is built from 14 residues. The germline V gene encodes CDR1 SGHKS and CDR2 YYEKEE (reference sequence). Trimming took 2 bases from V and 0 from J, leaving 5 bases between them.

This clonotype was counted only a few times. The V and J genes are TRBV10-2 and TRBJ2-1; no reliable D call. The CDR3 is made up of 11 amino acids. Per germline, CDR1 WSHSY and CDR2 SAAADI. Trimming removed 11 bases at V and 3 bases at J, with 8 bases between. The DNA of the CDR3 is TGCGCCGCCGGTAGCTACAATGAGCAGTTCTTC. It encodes CAAGSYNEQFF.

This clonotype was recorded at least ten times. The chain employs TRBV11-2 and TRBJ2-3; either TRBD1 or TRBD2 may supply D (5 bases each). V was clipped by 1 base and J by 4 bases, with 12 bases between them. The CDR3 spans 15 residues. Germline lookup yields CDR1 SGHAT and CDR2 FQNNGV. The DNA for the CDR3 is TGTGCCAGCAGCTTAGTCGGGGCCTTTCCAGATACGCAGTATTTT. Translating it yields CASSLVGAFPDTQYF. Full variable domain (outside the CDR3, taken from reference TRBV11-2 and TRBJ2-3): EAGVAQSPRYKIIEKRQSVAFWCNPISGHATLYWYQQILGQGPKLLIQFQNNGVVDDSQLPKDRFSAERLKGVDSTLKIQPAKLEDSAVYLCASSLVGAFPDTQYFGPGTRLTVL.

This clonotype came up many times. The chain carries TRBV9 and TRBJ2-1, with 10 bases fitting TRBD2. The CDR3 is 17 amino acids. Losses at the gene ends were 3 bases for V and 0 bases for J; bases not matched to a gene: 6. Germline values: CDR1 SGDLS, CDR2 YYNGEE. CDR3 bases: TGTGCCAGCAGCGGCCCCGCTAGCGGGGGCTCCTACAATGAGCAGTTCTTC. The encoded protein is CASSGPASGGSYNEQFF.

The rearrangement links TRBV7-9 to TRBJ2-5, with 9 bases fitting TRBD1. The CDR3 has 14 residues. The V segment lost 5 bases and the J segment 5 bases; nucleotides outside the gene matches: 6. Germline lookup yields CDR1 SEHNR and CDR2 FQNEAQ (reference sequence). In nucleotides, the CDR3 is TGTGCCAGCAGCATCGGGACAGGGAGGGAGACCCAGTACTTC. Translation gives CASSIGTGRETQYF.

At least ten counts were recorded for this clonotype. The chain combines TRBV5-1 with TRBJ2-7; a weak D match, TRBD1 (6 bases). Between the trimmed V and J ends, which lost 5 bases and 1 base, there was a span of 16 bases. The CDR3 consists of 15 residues. CDR1 is SGHRS, CDR2 YFSETQ, per germline. The CDR3 region is CASSLEQGVSYEQYF. The CDR3 DNA is TGCGCCAGCAGTTTAGAACAGGGAGTATCCTACGAGCAGTACTTC. The whole variable domain, filled in from reference TRBV5-1 and TRBJ2-7, reads KAGVTQTPRYLIKTRGQQVTLSCSPISGHRSVSWYQQTPGQGLQFLFEYFSETQRNKGNFPGRFSGRQFSNSRSEMNVSTLELGDSALYLCASSLEQGVSYEQYFGPGTRLTVT.

This clonotype was observed at least ten times. V gene TRBV20-1 combines with J gene TRBJ2-7; D call uncertain. Germline CDR1 DFQATT, CDR2 SNEGSKA (reference sequence). This CDR3 is built from 13 residues. Trimming shortened V by 1 base and J by 0 bases, and 7 bases separated the two germline ends. CDR3 nucleotides: TGCAGTGCTAGAGGCACAGTCTCCTACGAGCAGTACTTC. Residues: CSARGTVSYEQYF.

At least ten counts were recorded for this clonotype. CDR3 nucleotides: TGCAGTGCTCCAGCCGGGAACACTGAAGCTTTCTTT. Its protein is CSAPAGNTEAFF. The chain combines TRBV20-1 with TRBJ1-1; D gene uncertain. The CDR3 has 12 residues. Germline V lookup: CDR1 DFQATT, CDR2 SNEGSKA (reference sequence). Trimming stripped 5 bases from V and 1 base from J, with 8 bases between.